One and the same sample provided the 2 T cell receptor beta chains below, sequenced in a study of CD8 T cells in Susac syndrome. An input of about 0.5 to 1 ug of RNA was subjected to reverse transcription using random hexamers. MiXCR, run by TCRdb on the immunoSEQ multiplex PCR reads, gives a single entry per CDR3 protein. This table has 200,000 to 250,000 distinct CDR3 sequences, approximately 90% appearing once. The source material was CD8+ T cells from PBMCs. These receptors all come from a human donor with multiple sclerosis.

This rearrangement joins TRBV30 to TRBJ2-2; D unclear. Germline lookup yields CDR1 GTSNPN and CDR2 SVGIG (reference sequence). V gave up 4 bases and J gave up 8 bases, with 8 bases separating them. CDR3 length: 11 amino acids. CDR3 amino acids: CAWKDIGELFF. The CDR3 DNA sequence: TGTGCCTGGAAAGACATTGGGGAGCTGTTTTTT.

J is TRBJ1-1 and V is TRBV15; D remains unclear. CDR1 LNHNV and CDR2 YYDKDF come from the germline V gene (reference sequence). The CDR3 is 12 amino acids. V was trimmed by 0 bases and J by 8 bases, leaving 7 bases between them. The CDR3 coding sequence is TGTGCCACCAGCAGAGAGGGTTTGGAAGCTTTCTTT. This sequence encodes CATSREGLEAFF. The whole variable domain, filled in from reference TRBV15 and TRBJ1-1, reads DAMVIQNPRYQVTQFGKPVTLSCSQTLNHNVMYWYQQKSSQAPKLLFHYYDKDFNNEADTPDNFQSRRPNTSFCFLDIRSPGLGDTAMYLCATSREGLEAFFGQGTRLTVV.